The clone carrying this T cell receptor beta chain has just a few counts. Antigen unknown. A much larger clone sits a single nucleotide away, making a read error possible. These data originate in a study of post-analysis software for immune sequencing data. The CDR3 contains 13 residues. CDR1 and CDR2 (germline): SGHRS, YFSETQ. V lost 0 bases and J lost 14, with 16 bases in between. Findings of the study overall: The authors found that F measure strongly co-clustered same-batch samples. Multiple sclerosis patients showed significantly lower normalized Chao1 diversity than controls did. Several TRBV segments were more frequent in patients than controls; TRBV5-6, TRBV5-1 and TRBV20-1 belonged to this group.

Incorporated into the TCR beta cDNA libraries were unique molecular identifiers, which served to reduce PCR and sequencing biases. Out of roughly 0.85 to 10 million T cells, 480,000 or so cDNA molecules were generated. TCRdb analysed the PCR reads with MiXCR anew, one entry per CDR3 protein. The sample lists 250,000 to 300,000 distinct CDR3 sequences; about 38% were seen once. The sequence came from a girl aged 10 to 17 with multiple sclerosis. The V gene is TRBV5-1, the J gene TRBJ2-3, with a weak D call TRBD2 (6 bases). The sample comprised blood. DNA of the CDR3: TGCGCCAGCAGCTTGGGTCCACTAGCTCTAAGGTATTTT. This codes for CASSLGPLALRYF.